This T cell receptor beta chain originates from a study of spatial heterogeneity in lung cancer. Study-level results: Tracking of tumor mutation counts was seen in expanded intratumoral alpha and beta TCR counts.

Described time point: sample taken at primary tumor resection. Unsorted tumor, nontumor lung tissue or cryopreserved PBMC supplied the whole RNA. Germline CDR1 and CDR2: SGHTA and FQGTGA. This CDR3 contains 17 residues. The J segment lost 7 bases and the V segment lost 0 bases, leaving 7 bases of the junction unmatched. Single TCR cDNA molecules each had their own unique molecular identifier. TCRdb redid the calling of the 5' RACE reads with MiXCR, one entry per CDR3 protein. The table shows about 16,000 distinct CDR3 sequences, with roughly 5% occurring only once. This clonotype has at least ten counts. Its antigen is not identified. Little can be read into the size of this beta chain, an off-target read in a library designed for alpha chains.

The rearrangement links TRBV7-3 to TRBJ2-1; TRBD2 matches at 12 bases. The specimen comprised lung tumor tissue, sampled at surgery. This TCR derives from a female donor with early-stage non-small cell lung cancer. The CDR3 reads CASSLTTTSGSFNEQFF. The CDR3 nucleotides read TGTGCCAGCAGCTTAACCACGACTAGCGGGAGTTTTAATGAGCAGTTCTTC. The full variable domain, completed using reference TRBV7-3 and TRBJ2-1, is GAGVSQTPSNKVTEKGKYVELRCDPISGHTALYWYRQSLGQGPEFLIYFQGTGAADDSGLPNDRFFAVRPEGSVSTLKIQRTERGDSAVYLCASSLTTTSGSFNEQFFGPGTRLTVL.